This is a list of T cell receptor beta chains from one sample in a study of blood T cell repertoires in COVID-19. Clones were sequenced by immunoSEQ multiplex PCR, and TCRdb holds only the in-frame ones, with some missing. The data hold under 200,000 clones, with roughly 85% observed a single time. The sequencing sample was made of PBMCs or T cells enriched from blood (not recorded which). The receptors were gathered from a man aged 55 to 69 who had recovered from COVID-19. Each CDR3 is given with its conserved first and last residue. D genes are given only for firm matches. Rows may omit the clone size; those that give it use once, few, many or a size class.

many | TRBJ2-7 | TRBV6-1 | TRBD1 | CASSEGGGQGGEQYF | TGTGCCAGCAGTGAGGGGGGCGGACAGGGCGGAGAGCAGTACTTC
few | TRBJ2-7 | TRBV2 | . | CASREYEQYF | TGTGCCAGCAGGGAGTACGAGCAGTACTTC
. | TRBJ1-2 | TRBV5-4 | TRBD1 | CASSSTGVGYTF | TGTGCCAGCAGCTCTACAGGGGTCGGCTACACCTTC
. | TRBJ2-2 | TRBV3-1/TRBV3-2 | . | CASSQKLFTGELFF | TGTGCCAGCAGCCAAAAACTGTTCACCGGGGAGCTGTTTTTT
. | TRBJ2-1 | TRBV24-1 | TRBD1 | CATSDQTGSYNEQFF | TGTGCCACCAGTGACCAGACAGGGAGCTACAATGAGCAGTTCTTC
. | TRBJ1-1 | TRBV24-1 | TRBD1 | CATSPGQGATEAFF | TGTGCCACCAGCCCGGGACAGGGTGCCACTGAAGCTTTCTTT
. | TRBJ2-5 | TRBV25-1 | TRBD2 | CASSEYPSGRGFRETQYF | TGTGCCAGCAGTGAATACCCTAGCGGGAGGGGGTTTAGGGAGACCCAGTACTTC
. | TRBJ2-1 | TRBV7-2 | . | CASSFSNSNEQFF | TGTGCCAGCAGCTTCAGTAACAGCAATGAGCAGTTCTTC
. | TRBJ2-3 | TRBV6-4 | TRBD1 | CASSPDRGTDTQYF | TGTGCCAGCAGTCCGGACAGGGGAACAGATACGCAGTATTTT
. | TRBJ2-2 | TRBV18 | TRBD2 | CASSPRLLAGTGELFF | TGTGCCAGCTCACCACGTTTACTAGCGGGCACCGGGGAGCTGTTTTTT
. | TRBJ2-7 | TRBV28 | TRBD1 | CASGSYRGNYEQYF | TGTGCCAGCGGGTCGTACAGGGGTAACTACGAGCAGTACTTC
. | TRBJ2-7 | TRBV29-1 | TRBD2 | CSASSSGGLEQYF | TGCAGCGCCAGCTCTAGCGGGGGGCTCGAGCAGTACTTC
once | TRBJ2-4 | TRBV11-2 | . | CASSFSGWNIQYF | TGTGCCAGCAGCTTCTCGGGGTGGAACATTCAGTACTTC
. | TRBJ1-5 | TRBV7-5 | . | CVRSPVQPQHF | TGTGTCAGAAGCCCAGTCCAGCCCCAGCATTTT
few | TRBJ2-5 | TRBV19 | . | CASSARERRETQYF | TGTGCCAGTAGTGCGAGGGAGAGGCGGGAGACCCAGTACTTC
once | TRBJ1-1 | TRBV9 | . | CASSVAGENTEAFF | TGTGCCAGCAGCGTAGCGGGGGAGAACACTGAAGCTTTCTTT
. | TRBJ2-4 | TRBV28 | . | CASSLYSLAKNIQYF | TGTGCCAGCAGTTTATACAGTCTAGCCAAAAACATTCAGTACTTC
. | TRBJ2-6 | TRBV6-1 | TRBD1 | CASSEGDRVSSGANVLTF | TGTGCCAGCAGTGAAGGGGACAGGGTATCGTCTGGGGCCAACGTCCTGACTTTC
. | TRBJ2-7 | TRBV3-1/TRBV3-2 | . | CASAHKVRGTHEQYF | TGTGCCAGCGCCCATAAGGTCCGGGGGACCCACGAGCAGTACTTC
. | TRBJ1-5 | TRBV5-5 | . | CASSRDGVENQPQHF | TGTGCCAGCAGCCGGGATGGGGTTGAGAATCAGCCCCAGCATTTT
. | TRBJ2-1 | TRBV5-1 | TRBD1 | CASSLRDRGFDEQFF | TGCGCCAGCAGCTTGAGGGACAGGGGATTCGATGAGCAGTTCTTC
. | TRBJ2-1 | TRBV29-1 | . | CSVDGLLAADEQFF | TGCAGCGTGGACGGACTACTAGCAGCGGATGAGCAGTTCTTC
. | TRBJ2-1 | TRBV29-1 | . | CSAPGVSSYNEQFF | TGCAGCGCCCCGGGAGTCAGCTCCTACAATGAGCAGTTCTTC
. | TRBJ2-5 | TRBV5-1 | TRBD2 | CASSLGPSAGETQYF | TGCGCCAGCAGCTTGGGCCCCTCAGCGGGGGAGACCCAGTACTTC
. | TRBJ2-7 | TRBV12-3/TRBV12-4 | TRBD2 | CASTLAGLYEQYF | TGTGCCAGCACACTAGCGGGGCTCTACGAGCAGTACTTC
. | TRBJ1-6 | TRBV28 | . | CASRDWNSPLHF | TGTGCCAGCAGAGACTGGAATTCACCCCTCCACTTT
. | TRBJ1-6 | TRBV28 | . | CASRTDYNSPLHF | TGTGCCAGCAGGACAGATTATAATTCACCCCTCCACTTT
. | TRBJ1-4 | TRBV7-5 | . | CARSLRTGENEKLFF | TGTGCCAGAAGCTTACGGACTGGGGAAAATGAAAAACTGTTTTTT
. | TRBJ2-5 | TRBV5-1 | . | CASSLVKPPQETQYF | TGCGCCAGCAGCTTGGTCAAGCCCCCACAAGAGACCCAGTACTTC
few | TRBJ2-7 | TRBV3-1/TRBV3-2 | TRBD1 | CASSLRPGTGVSSYEQYF | TGTGCCAGCAGCCTACGTCCCGGGACAGGGGTCAGCTCCTACGAGCAGTACTTC
. | TRBJ1-6 | TRBV6-5 | TRBD1 | CASSLTGLIDSPLHF | TGTGCCAGCAGCCTGACAGGGTTGATAGATTCACCCCTCCACTTT
. | TRBJ2-5 | TRBV28 | TRBD2 | CASSLREGQETQYF | TGTGCCAGCAGTTTGCGGGAGGGTCAAGAGACCCAGTACTTC
. | TRBJ2-7 | TRBV12-3/TRBV12-4 | . | CASSSSPSYEQYF | TGTGCCAGCAGTTCATCCCCCTCCTACGAGCAGTACTTC
. | TRBJ1-5 | TRBV28 | . | CASSFLYGGPGHF | TGTGCCAGCAGTTTTTTGTACGGAGGGCCGGGGCATTTT
. | TRBJ1-2 | TRBV3-1/TRBV3-2 | TRBD1 | CASTPSLQGTNYGYTF | TGTGCCAGCACTCCCTCCTTACAGGGGACTAACTATGGCTACACCTTC
. | TRBJ1-2 | TRBV30 | TRBD1 | CAWSPQGAAGYTF | TGTGCCTGGAGTCCACAGGGGGCGGCGGGCTACACCTTC
. | TRBJ2-4 | TRBV7-2 | TRBD2 | CASSKTSGTQNIQYF | TGTGCCAGCAGCAAAACTAGCGGGACGCAAAACATTCAGTACTTC
. | TRBJ1-1 | TRBV7-2 | TRBD1 | CASSSRDRGPKGAFF | TGTGCCAGCAGCTCCCGGGACAGGGGGCCCAAGGGGGCTTTCTTT
once | TRBJ1-6 | TRBV7-3 | . | CASSPGLYNSPLHF | TGTGCCAGCAGCCCGGGGTTGTACAATTCACCCCTCCACTTT
. | TRBJ2-1 | TRBV2 | . | CASRGAYNEQFF | TGTGCCAGCAGGGGAGCATACAATGAGCAGTTCTTC
. | TRBJ1-4 | TRBV27 | TRBD1 | CASSNRGRREKLFF | TGTGCCAGCAGTAACAGGGGGCGGCGTGAAAAACTGTTTTTT
. | TRBJ2-7 | TRBV10-3 | TRBD2 | CAISGVAGVNEQYF | TGTGCCATCAGTGGCGTAGCGGGAGTAAACGAGCAGTACTTC
. | TRBJ1-6 | TRBV6-4 | . | CASSESSYNSPLHF | TGTGCCAGTTCGGAGAGCTCCTATAATTCACCCCTCCACTTT
. | TRBJ2-3 | TRBV4-2 | . | CASSPLGGGTDTQYF | TGTGCCAGCAGCCCTCTAGGCGGGGGCACAGATACGCAGTATTTT
few | TRBJ1-1 | TRBV2 | . | CASSDSSNTEAFF | TGTGCCAGCAGTGACAGTTCGAACACTGAAGCTTTCTTT